This T cell receptor (beta chain) emerged from a study of blood T cell repertoires in COVID-19. Study in general: Whether acute or convalescent, the COVID-19 samples came from the United States, Italy and Spain.

V was shortened by 8 bases and J by 0 bases, with 12 bases between the two germline ends. The CDR3 is 14 residues long. Per the germline V gene, CDR1 is WNHNN and CDR2 is SYGVQD (reference sequence). Profiled with immunoSEQ multiplex PCR; TCRdb holds only in-frame clones, not every one. The table lists fewer than 350,000 clones, 65% to 90% of them singletons. The chain links TRBV10-1 to TRBJ2-3, with D perhaps TRBD2 (5 bases). The clonotype originates from a human donor in a cohort sampled during active COVID-19. The sample comprised peripheral blood. The CDR3 DNA sequence: TGCGCCAGCCGCCGGACTGTTAGCACAGATACGCAGTATTTT. This codes for CASRRTVSTDTQYF.